The entry below gives a single T cell receptor beta chain sequence along with its context. Its antigen remains unidentified. The data were obtained in a study of cytomegalovirus exposure and HLA in healthy donors. Germline lookup yields CDR1 KGHSH and CDR2 LQKENI. V lost 2 bases to trimming and J lost 7 bases, with 9 bases between them. The CDR3 runs 14 residues. Whole-study findings and limits: Some public TCRs appeared in many individuals, while most sequences were rare. There was a cluster of highly shared sequence variants that was likely a sequencing artifact.

13 Jbeta primers and 60 Vbeta primers were used for the PCR. The assay was immunoSEQ multiplex PCR, and TCRdb's table has in-frame clones only and misses some. The table has about 140,000 clones, less than 80% seen once. The sequencing sample was made of PBMCs. This clonotype was obtained from a man aged 35-49 years in good health and CMV-seropositive. The chain combines TRBV18 with TRBJ1-6; D gene ambiguous. In nucleotides, the CDR3 is TGTGCCAGCTCACCAGGGCAGTCCAATTCACCCCTCCACTTT. It translates to CASSPGQSNSPLHF.